A single sample is the source of the 22 T cell receptor beta chains below, sequenced in a study of T cell repertoires in cytomegalovirus infection. The antigens of these receptors remain unknown. TCRdb recomputed calls from the reads with MiXCR, one row per CDR3 protein. The top ten clones hold around 80% of a sample with approximately 50,000 distinct CDR3 sequences, less than 20% of them seen once. The source material was CD8+ T cells from cultured PBMCs, sampled from culture after CMV antigen stimulation. These receptors were obtained from a human donor in good health (CMV status not recorded). Some clones in this sample may be carry-over from other donors' samples.

Only one count was recorded for this clonotype. V usage is TRBV7-6 and J usage is TRBJ2-1; unclear D gene. Trimming pared 3 bases from V and 4 bases from J, leaving 7 bases between. Germline V gene data show CDR1 as SGHVS and CDR2 as FNYEAQ. The CDR3 contains 13 residues. In nucleotides, the CDR3 is TGTGCCAGCAGCTTTGATAAGTACAATGAGCAGTTCTTC. It codes for CASSFDKYNEQFF.

This rearrangement joins TRBV4-3 to TRBJ1-3, with D unresolved. Trimming removed 2 bases at V and 4 bases at J, with 18 bases between. Germline CDR1 LGHNA, CDR2 YSLEER. The CDR3 is made up of 17 amino acids. DNA of the CDR3: TGCGCCAGCAGCCAAACGCGGCCGGTGTACACCGGAAACACCATATATTTT. Translated: CASSQTRPVYTGNTIYF.

J is TRBJ2-1 and V is TRBV6-5; 7 nucleotides line up with TRBD2. The germline V gene has CDR1 MNHEY and CDR2 SVGAGI. CDR3 length: 15 residues. V trimming: 5 bases; J trimming: 3 bases; junction bases outside the gene matches: 7. CDR3 sequence: CASSPQAGFYNEQFF. CDR3 DNA: TGTGCCAGCAGTCCACAAGCGGGGTTCTACAATGAGCAGTTCTTC.

This rearrangement joins TRBV7-2 to TRBJ1-5, with a possible D match to TRBD1 (6 bases). This CDR3 has 16 amino acids. Germline V gene lookup returns CDR1 SGHTA and CDR2 FQGNSA. The V gene lost 4 bases and the J gene lost 0 bases, with 13 bases spanning the gap. CDR3 sequence: CASSSSDRYSNQPQHF. Written as DNA, the CDR3 is TGTGCCAGCAGCTCCTCGGACAGATATAGCAATCAGCCCCAGCATTTT.

The chain couples TRBV7-2 to TRBJ1-1, with D unclear. Trimming cost V 11 bases and J 5 bases, with 12 bases left between them. The V gene's germline CDR1 is SGHTA and CDR2 FQGNSA. This CDR3 is built from 11 residues. CDR3 amino acids: CAGGVGTEAFF. The CDR3 nucleotides read TGTGCCGGCGGGGTCGGGACTGAAGCTTTCTTT. Based on the CDR3 plus reference TRBV7-2 and TRBJ1-1, the full variable domain is GAGVSQSPSNKVTEKGKDVELRCDPISGHTALYWYRQSLGQGLEFLIYFQGNSAPDKSGLPSDRFSAERTGGSVSTLTIQRTQQEDSAVYLCAGGVGTEAFFGQGTRLTVV.

V gene TRBV19 combines with J gene TRBJ1-4, with TRBD1 matching 9 bases. V shed 6 bases and J 8 bases; nucleotides not matched to a gene: 4. The CDR3 covers 13 residues. Germline V gene lookup returns CDR1 LNHDA and CDR2 SQIVND (reference sequence). The CDR3 DNA follows: TGTGCCAGTAGGGACAGGGGAGGGGAAAAACTGTTTTTT. Translating it yields CASRDRGGEKLFF.

The chain couples TRBV12-5 to TRBJ1-1; 11 bases match TRBD1. Germline CDR1 reads LGHNT; CDR2 reads FRNRAP. The CDR3 is made up of 17 amino acids. The V segment lost 5 bases and the J segment 0 bases; nucleotides outside the gene matches: 8. The DNA of the CDR3 is TGTGCTAGTGGTCCCGGGACAGGGGGAGGAGTGAACACTGAAGCTTTCTTT. Its protein is CASGPGTGGGVNTEAFF.

The genes are TRBV5-4 and TRBJ2-3; 10 bases are shared with TRBD2. CDR3 length: 16 residues. The germline V gene encodes CDR1 SGHNT and CDR2 YYREEE (reference sequence). V dropped 6 bases and J dropped 0; count of bases not matched to a gene: 7. The CDR3, as DNA: TGTGCCAGCATACAAGCTAGCGGGGGAAGCACAGATACGCAGTATTTT. Protein product: CASIQASGGSTDTQYF. The full variable domain, rest sourced from reference TRBV5-4 and TRBJ2-3, is ETGVTQSPTHLIKTRGQQVTLRCSSQSGHNTVSWYQQALGQGPQFIFQYYREEENGRGNFPPRFSGLQFPNYSSELNVNALELDDSALYLCASIQASGGSTDTQYFGPGTRLTVL.

V gene TRBV27 combines with J gene TRBJ1-2; D not certain. From germline, CDR1 is MNHEY and CDR2 SMNVEV (reference sequence). CDR3 length: 13 residues. V was cut by 4 bases and J by 0 bases, with 6 bases left in between. The CDR3 spells CASSWQPNYGYTF. The CDR3 coding sequence is TGTGCCAGCAGTTGGCAGCCTAACTATGGCTACACCTTC.

CDR3 sequence reads: CASSLEIGQPQHF. The CDR3 DNA reads TGTGCCAGCAGCTTAGAGATCGGACAGCCCCAGCATTTT. The V and J genes are TRBV7-8 and TRBJ1-5; D is uncertain. This CDR3 has 13 residues. Germline CDR1 SGHVS, CDR2 FQNEAQ. V was pared by 1 base and J by 7 bases, with 8 bases between.

The chain recombines TRBV7-2 with TRBJ2-7, with D maybe TRBD1 (8 bases). V lost 8 bases and J lost 4, with 18 bases in between. CDR1 and CDR2 (germline): SGHTA, FQGNSA. CDR3 length equals 14 residues. CDR3 in amino acids: CASGRGQGAYEQYF. Written as DNA, the CDR3 is TGTGCCAGCGGGCGGGGGCAGGGGGCTTACGAGCAGTACTTC.

Only a few counts were recorded for this clonotype. In DNA, the CDR3 is TGCGCCAGCAGCCAAGATGGGGACCCTAATCAGCCCCAGCATTTT. It specifies CASSQDGDPNQPQHF. The rearrangement joins TRBV4-1 to TRBJ1-5, with a possible D match to TRBD1 (5 bases). CDR1 is MGHRA, CDR2 YSYEKL, per germline. The V gene lost 0 bases and the J gene lost 4 bases, with 10 bases spanning the gap. This CDR3 is 15 amino acids long.

The genes are TRBV12-3 or TRBV12-4 and TRBJ1-3; 9 nucleotides line up with TRBD1. J gave up 3 bases and V 5 bases, and 5 bases lay outside the gene matches. The CDR3 sequence is 15 residues long. The CDR3 spells CASSPGQGGGNTIYF. In DNA form, the CDR3 reads TGTGCCAGCAGTCCGGGACAGGGTGGTGGAAACACCATATATTTT.

As concerns this clonotype: This may be a read error, as it is one base from a much larger clone. The chain uses TRBV7-8 and TRBJ1-5; D is undetermined. CDR1 and CDR2 (germline): SGHVS, FQNEAQ. This CDR3 comprises 13 residues. V dropped 5 bases and J dropped 4 bases, with 9 bases sitting between them. The CDR3 nucleotides read TGTGCCAGCAGCGGGAGGAGGAATCAGCCCCAGCATTTT. Protein: CASSGRRNQPQHF.

The chain uses TRBV19 and TRBJ2-2; D is tentatively TRBD1 or TRBD2 (5 bases each). The V and J ends lost 3 bases and 2 bases respectively, with 10 bases between them. The CDR3 is 15 amino acids. Germline CDR1 and CDR2: LNHDA and SQIVND (reference sequence). The CDR3 here is CASSIGTVNTGELFF. CDR3 DNA sequence: TGTGCCAGTAGTATCGGGACGGTAAACACCGGGGAGCTGTTTTTT.

The chain joins TRBV12-3 or TRBV12-4 to TRBJ1-1; TRBD1 matches 10 bases. CDR3 length equals 15 residues. The J segment lost 1 base and the V segment lost 3 bases, leaving 2 bases of the junction unmatched. The CDR3 loop is CASSFGDRGNTEAFF. The CDR3 bases are TGTGCCAGCAGTTTTGGGGACAGGGGGAACACTGAAGCTTTCTTT.

This clonotype appeared a few times. The chain carries TRBV6-1 and TRBJ1-1; maybe TRBD1 (6 bases). Germline V lookup: CDR1 MNHNS, CDR2 SASEGT. This CDR3 comprises 13 residues. Trimming removed 2 bases from V and 5 bases from J, with 9 bases in between. The DNA for the CDR3 is TGTGCCAGCAGTGAAAGTCAGGGGACTGAAGCTTTCTTT. It translates to CASSESQGTEAFF.

The genes are TRBV6-5 and TRBJ1-2, with a possible D match to TRBD1 (5 bases). CDR3 length equals 11 residues. Germline values: CDR1 MNHEY, CDR2 SVGAGI. Trimming removed 7 bases from V and 11 bases from J, with 14 bases in between. The DNA of the CDR3 is TGTGCCAGCATCTCGAGGGGCGAATACACCTTC. Translation gives CASISRGEYTF.

The rearrangement joins TRBV12-3 or TRBV12-4 to TRBJ2-7; 10 positions match TRBD1. J was trimmed by 3 bases and V by 6 bases; bases with no gene match: 2. This CDR3 has 13 residues. This CDR3 reads CASRTGGGYEQYF. The CDR3 bases are TGTGCCAGCAGGACAGGGGGCGGCTACGAGCAGTACTTC.

This clonotype has a handful of counts. V and J are TRBV6-2 or TRBV6-3 and TRBJ2-7, with TRBD1 matching 9 bases. The CDR3 spans 16 residues. CDR1 is MNHEY and CDR2 is SVGEGT in the germline V gene. V dropped 0 bases and J dropped 3; count of bases not matched to a gene: 6. The CDR3, as DNA: TGTGCCAGCAGTTACTCGAGAGGGGGACAGGGCTACGAGCAGTACTTC. Its protein product is CASSYSRGGQGYEQYF.

The J gene is TRBJ2-5, the V gene TRBV7-8, with TRBD2 matching 15 bases. Germline V CDR1 and CDR2: SGHVS, FQNEAQ. The CDR3 loop spans 17 amino acids. Trimming took 4 bases from V and 5 from J; bases not matched to a gene: 8. The CDR3 nucleotides are TGTGCCAGCAGCTCCGGGACTAGCGGGGGGCGGGGGGAGACCCAGTACTTC. Translating it yields CASSSGTSGGRGETQYF.

This rearrangement joins TRBV7-6 to TRBJ2-2, with D perhaps TRBD2 (5 bases). The CDR3 contains 13 residues. The ends were cut back, 5 bases at V and 1 base at J, with 5 bases in the middle. CDR1 is SGHVS and CDR2 is FNYEAQ in the germline V gene. The CDR3 DNA follows: TGTGCCAGCAGCGCGGGGAACACCGGGGAGCTGTTTTTT. This translates into CASSAGNTGELFF.